Here is one T cell receptor (beta chain) with its context. The antigen is not known. V was clipped by 6 bases and J by 2 bases, with 11 bases between them. The V gene's germline CDR1 is ENHRY and CDR2 SYGVKD. The CDR3 contains 13 residues. This sample stems from a study of T cell responses to AZD1222 COVID-19 vaccine. General study findings and limits: Females made up more of the donors, who were largely white British, and clonal diversity may have come out too low.

Sequencing used immunoSEQ multiplex PCR; TCRdb keeps in-frame clones, though not all of them. Of under 200,000 clones in the sample, approximately 94% were seen once. Source: peripheral blood, taken 28 days after the second dose of the MenACWY control vaccine. This TCR was sampled from an adult who received the MenACWY meningococcal vaccine as a control. V gene TRBV10-3 combines with J gene TRBJ2-7, with D perhaps matching TRBD1 or TRBD2 (5 bases each). The CDR3 here is CAIRGEFTYEQYF. In nucleotides, the CDR3 is TGTGCCATCAGGGGGGAATTTACCTACGAGCAGTACTTC.